The rows below give T cell receptor beta chains drawn from one sample of a study of blood T cells in healthy people across ages. TCRdb reprocessed the 5' RACE reads with MiXCR, giving one entry per CDR3 protein. The sample lists under 700,000 distinct CDR3 sequences, nearly 25% occurring once. The data were also submitted as part of a second study, on T cells of mothers and their children.

The material sequenced was blood. The receptors originated from a boy aged 5 to 17 in good health. Each CDR3 is given with its conserved first and last residue. The D gene is left open where the match is weak. Clone size appears in some rows only: once, few, many, or a class for an expanded clone.

cdr3_nt cdr3_aa clone_size d_call j_call v_call
TGTGCCAGCAGCTTCGAGGGGGACACTGAAGCTTTCTTT CASSFEGDTEAFF once . TRBJ1-1 TRBV7-9
TGTGCCAGCAGACCGGCTAGCGGGAGCTCAGATACGCAGTATTTT CASRPASGSSDTQYF . TRBD2 TRBJ2-3 TRBV6-4
TGTGCCACCAGCAGCCTAGGACAGGAAAATTCACCCCTCCACTTT CATSSLGQENSPLHF few TRBD1 TRBJ1-6 TRBV15
TGTGCCGCGGCGGGAGCAACTAATGAAAAACTGTTTTTT CAAAGATNEKLFF few . TRBJ1-4 TRBV6-5
TGTGCCAGCAGACTCCTGTCTCACACAGATACGCAGTATTTT CASRLLSHTDTQYF . . TRBJ2-3 TRBV6-1
TGTGCCAGCTCATTCAGGGGGCCTTGGGAGACCCAGTACTTC CASSFRGPWETQYF few TRBD1 TRBJ2-5 TRBV18
TGCAGCGTTGAAATCGGGCAGGAAGGCTCCTACAAGCAGTACTTC CSVEIGQEGSYKQYF . . TRBJ2-7 TRBV29-1
TGTGCCAGCAGGGGCAAGAGCTCCTACGAGCAGTACTTC CASRGKSSYEQYF . . TRBJ2-7 TRBV4-2
TGTGCCAGCTCTATAGCCGGTCGGACAGGGAACTATGGCTACACCTTC CASSIAGRTGNYGYTF few TRBD1 TRBJ1-2 TRBV27
TGTGCCTGGAGTGTGTTGCGCCTAGCGGGGGACAATGAGCAGTTCTTC CAWSVLRLAGDNEQFF few TRBD2 TRBJ2-1 TRBV30
TGTGCCAGCAGTCCCGGCGGGCAGACCCAGTACTTC CASSPGGQTQYF few . TRBJ2-5 TRBV12-3/TRBV12-4
TGTGCCAGCTCACCAGGGACGGGAGGGCCCGACACCGGGGAGCTGTTTTTT CASSPGTGGPDTGELFF . TRBD2 TRBJ2-2 TRBV18
TGTGCCAACAGTGATGGGGCAGGATTATCGGGTTACAATGGGCAGTTCTTC CANSDGAGLSGYNGQFF few . TRBJ2-1 TRBV24-1
TGTGCCAGCAGTTACTCGAAAGGGGCGATAGGAAAACTGTTTTTT CASSYSKGAIGKLFF . . TRBJ1-4 TRBV6-5
TGCAGTGCTAGGGTGGGACAGGGAGTTCGAGATACGCAGTATTTT CSARVGQGVRDTQYF . TRBD1 TRBJ2-3 TRBV20-1
TGCGCCAGCAGCTTGTGGACAACTGCCAAAAACATTCAGTACTTC CASSLWTTAKNIQYF . . TRBJ2-4 TRBV5-1
TGTGCCAGCAGTCCTCGACAGCCGAACACCGGGGAGCTGTTTTTT CASSPRQPNTGELFF few . TRBJ2-2 TRBV12-3/TRBV12-4
TGTGCCAGCAGCTTACAGGGCTCCTACGAGCAGTACTTC CASSLQGSYEQYF many . TRBJ2-7 TRBV27